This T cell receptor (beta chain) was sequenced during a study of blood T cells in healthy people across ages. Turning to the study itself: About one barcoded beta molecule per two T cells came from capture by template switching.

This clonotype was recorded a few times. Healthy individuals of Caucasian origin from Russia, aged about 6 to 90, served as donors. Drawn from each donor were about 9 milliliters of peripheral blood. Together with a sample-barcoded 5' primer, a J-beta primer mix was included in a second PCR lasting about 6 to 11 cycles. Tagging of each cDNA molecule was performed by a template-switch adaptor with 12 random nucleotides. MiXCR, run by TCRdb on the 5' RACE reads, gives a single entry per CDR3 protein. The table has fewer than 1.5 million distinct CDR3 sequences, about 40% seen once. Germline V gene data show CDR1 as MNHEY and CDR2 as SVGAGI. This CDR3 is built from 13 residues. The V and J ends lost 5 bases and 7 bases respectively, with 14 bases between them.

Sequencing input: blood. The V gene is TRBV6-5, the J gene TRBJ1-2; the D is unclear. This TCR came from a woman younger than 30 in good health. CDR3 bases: TGTGCCAGCAGTGCCGACATAAGGGCTGGCTACACCTTC. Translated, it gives CASSADIRAGYTF.